Listed below are T cell receptor beta chains from one sample, sequenced in a study of neurological immune-mediated disorders. TCRdb independently ran MiXCR on the 5' RACE reads; one entry per CDR3 protein. The table includes about 50,000 distinct CDR3 sequences, approximately 16% detected once. Input material: PBMCs. The origin of the receptors is a man in his fifties or sixties in good health. The CDR3 runs from the conserved cysteine through the conserved F or W. The D gene is left open where the match is weak. Some rows mark clone size as missing; the rest say once, few, many or name a class of expanded clone.

>TRBJ2-7|TRBV7-9|-|many
TGTGCCAGCAGCTTAGCGGAGGGGCGAGTAGGCGAGCAGTACTTC
CASSLAEGRVGEQYF
>TRBJ2-1|TRBV20-1|TRBD2|many
TGCAGTGCAAGGAGCGGGAGTATTTCCTACAATGAGCAGTTCTTC
CSARSGSISYNEQFF
>TRBJ1-5|TRBV7-2|-|many
TGTGCCAGCAGCCTCCAAGTAGGGTACATGCCCCAGCATTTT
CASSLQVGYMPQHF
>TRBJ2-5|TRBV24-1|-|many
TGTGCCACCAGTGATTCACCGTTGCAGACCCAGTACTTC
CATSDSPLQTQYF
>TRBJ2-1|TRBV6-2/TRBV6-3|-|-
TGTGCCAGCAGACCTTTCATGGGCTCCATGCAGTTCTTC
CASRPFMGSMQFF
>TRBJ2-5|TRBV3-1|-|few
TGTGCCAGCAGCGCCCCAGAGACCCAGTACTTC
CASSAPETQYF
>TRBJ1-1|TRBV12-3/TRBV12-4|-|many
TGTGCCAGCAGGCCGTGGAGGTTGAACACTGAAGCTTTCTTT
CASRPWRLNTEAFF
>TRBJ1-2|TRBV5-6|-|many
TGTGCCAGCAGCTTGGTTTCAGGGTGGGGGCCTGGCTACACCTTC
CASSLVSGWGPGYTF
>TRBJ2-2|TRBV29-1|TRBD2|many
TGCAGCGTTTCGGGGGGAGCGGGCACCGGGGAGCTGTTTTTT
CSVSGGAGTGELFF
>TRBJ2-1|TRBV12-3/TRBV12-4|TRBD2|many
TGTGCCAGCAGATCCTTGGGGGAGGGGTTCTTC
CASRSLGEGFF
>TRBJ1-5|TRBV29-1|-|many
TGCAGCGTTGGTTGGCAGCGAGACCAGCCCCAGCATTTT
CSVGWQRDQPQHF
>TRBJ2-5|TRBV12-3/TRBV12-4|TRBD1|many
TGTGCCAGCAGTCACGGGACAGGGAAAATTACCCAGTACTTC
CASSHGTGKITQYF
>TRBJ2-7|TRBV20-1|TRBD2|many
TGCAGTGCCAATCCTAGCGGGACCTCCTACGAGCAGTACTTC
CSANPSGTSYEQYF
>TRBJ2-7|TRBV20-1|-|many
TGCAGTGCTAGTTTCGGGCGCCAGCCGTCCTACGAGCAGTACTTC
CSASFGRQPSYEQYF
>TRBJ2-1|TRBV7-2|-|many
TGTGCCAGCAGCCCTAGGTGGGCCACCCTCGAAAATGAGCAGTTCTTC
CASSPRWATLENEQFF
>TRBJ2-5|TRBV7-2|-|many
TGTGCCAGCAGCTTTGACGAGGCTCAAGAGACCCAGTACTTC
CASSFDEAQETQYF
>TRBJ2-1|TRBV12-3/TRBV12-4|TRBD2|many
TGTGCCAGCAGTCCCTGGGGGGGGACTAGCGGGAGTCTCAGTCAGTTCTTC
CASSPWGGTSGSLSQFF
>TRBJ1-5|TRBV6-2/TRBV6-3|TRBD1|many
TGTGCCAGCAGTCCGTGGCGACAGGGGAATAGCAATCAGCCCCAGCATTTT
CASSPWRQGNSNQPQHF
>TRBJ1-1|TRBV6-2/TRBV6-3|-|few
TGTGCCAGCAGTTCTGGGCTAGGGGTCGGGAACACTGAAGCTTTCTTT
CASSSGLGVGNTEAFF
>TRBJ2-3|TRBV9|TRBD2|medium-sized
TGTGCCAGCAGCGTATTCGGTAGCGGGGAGAGCACAGATACGCAGTATTTT
CASSVFGSGESTDTQYF
>TRBJ2-1|TRBV7-2|TRBD2|-
TGTGCCAGCAGCTTGGGACTAGCGTACAATGAGCAGTTCTTC
CASSLGLAYNEQFF
>TRBJ2-1|TRBV7-3|-|many
TGTGCCAGCAGCTTATGGGGCAGGTCCAACAATGAGCAGTTCTTC
CASSLWGRSNNEQFF
>TRBJ2-4|TRBV11-2|-|-
TGTGCCAGCAGCTTAGGGGGCAGGTTAATAGCCAAAAACATTCAGTACTTC
CASSLGGRLIAKNIQYF
>TRBJ2-5|TRBV28|TRBD2|many
TGTGCCAGCAGTTTATCCGGGACTAGTCGTCGGCAAGAGACCCAGTACTTC
CASSLSGTSRRQETQYF
>TRBJ2-3|TRBV14|-|-
TGTGCCAGCAGCCAAGCTTCGCTCCGGATCACAGATACGCAGTATTTT
CASSQASLRITDTQYF
>TRBJ1-1|TRBV6-6|TRBD1|many
TGTGCCAGCAGTTACATAGGACAGGGAGATGTAGCTTTCTTT
CASSYIGQGDVAFF
>TRBJ2-6|TRBV2|TRBD1|many
TGTGCCAGCAGTGATGGCAGGGGGACTGGGGCCAACGTCCTGACTTTC
CASSDGRGTGANVLTF
>TRBJ2-7|TRBV12-3/TRBV12-4|TRBD1|many
TGTGCCAGCAGGCCTAACGACAGGGGTTACGAGCAGTACTTC
CASRPNDRGYEQYF
>TRBJ2-5|TRBV5-1|-|few
TGCGCCAGCAGCTCCAATACCGGGGCCCAAGAGACCCAGTACTTC
CASSSNTGAQETQYF
>TRBJ2-5|TRBV12-3/TRBV12-4|-|many
TGTGCCAGCAGCCAGGACGGCCCGACCCAGTACTTC
CASSQDGPTQYF
>TRBJ2-3|TRBV10-3|TRBD1|-
TGTGCCATCAGTAAAATGACAGGGGTGACAGATACGCAGTATTTT
CAISKMTGVTDTQYF
>TRBJ2-7|TRBV3-1|-|-
TGTGCCAGCTCGGCCCGTGAGCACTACTTC
CASSAREHYF
>TRBJ2-7|TRBV20-1|-|many
TGCAGTGCTAGAGGGGAACTAGCTACGGGAGAGCAGTACTTC
CSARGELATGEQYF
>TRBJ2-1|TRBV7-9|-|many
TGTGCCAGCAGCCTAGAGGGGCCACACAATGAGCAGTTCTTC
CASSLEGPHNEQFF
>TRBJ1-5|TRBV7-4|-|many
TGTGCCAGCCTGAGCAATCAGCCCCAGCATTTT
CASLSNQPQHF
>TRBJ1-2|TRBV28|TRBD1|many
TGTGCCAGCAGTCCCCGGACAGGGGGCTATGGCTACACCTTC
CASSPRTGGYGYTF
>TRBJ2-4|TRBV29-1|-|many
TGCAGCGCTCGAGGGGCCGGGGCAGCCAAAAACATTCAGTACTTC
CSARGAGAAKNIQYF
>TRBJ2-7|TRBV20-1|-|-
TGCAGTGCTGGGAGTCTGGAACTGGAGCAGTACTTC
CSAGSLELEQYF
>TRBJ2-1|TRBV4-1|TRBD1|-
TGCGCCAGCAGCCCGGGACAGGGCCTGAGGGATGAGCAGTTCTTC
CASSPGQGLRDEQFF
>TRBJ2-3|TRBV20-1|-|-
TGCAGTGCTAGAAGGGGGGTTGGGGGCCGTAGCACAGATACACAGTATTTT
CSARRGVGGRSTDTQYF
>TRBJ1-2|TRBV20-1|-|many
TGCAGTGCTAGCAATTCCCTCGGCTACACCTTC
CSASNSLGYTF